A selection of T cell receptor beta chains follows, all from one sample in a study of cytomegalovirus exposure and HLA in healthy donors. TCRdb's copy holds only in-frame clones and misses some; the assay was immunoSEQ multiplex PCR. The sample consists of roughly 260,000 clones, roughly 90% of them appearing once. The sequenced sample consisted of PBMCs. These receptors all come from a woman younger than 35 in good health and CMV-seronegative. Each CDR3 is given with its conserved first and last residue. D genes are given only for firm matches. Clone size is shown for a subset of rows, as once, few, many or a class of expanded clone.

V gene,J gene,D gene,clone size,CDR3 DNA,CDR3 protein
TRBV19,TRBJ1-5,NA,NA,TGTGCCAGTAGTATAAGCTCGCAGCCCCAGCATTTT,CASSISSQPQHF
TRBV6-5,TRBJ1-2,NA,NA,TGTGCCAGCAGTTACTCAAAACAGGCGAACTATGGCTACACCTTC,CASSYSKQANYGYTF
TRBV7-2,TRBJ2-1,TRBD2,once,TGTGCCAGCAGCTTAGAGGCTAGCGGGTTAGTTTTCTATGAGCAGTTCTTC,CASSLEASGLVFYEQFF
TRBV7-9,TRBJ2-7,NA,NA,TGTGCCAGCAGCTTAGGTCTTCTCTACGAGCAGTACTTC,CASSLGLLYEQYF
TRBV4-2,TRBJ2-3,TRBD1,NA,TGTGCCAGCAGCCCCTTGGCAGTCGGGACAGGCGACGCAGATACGCAGTATTTT,CASSPLAVGTGDADTQYF
TRBV5-4,TRBJ2-7,TRBD2,NA,TGTGCCAGCAGCACGGGACTAGCGGGGGACCGCGAGCAGTACTTC,CASSTGLAGDREQYF
TRBV5-1,TRBJ1-2,NA,NA,TGCGCCAGGTCGGGGGACCCAATCTATGGCTACACCTTC,CARSGDPIYGYTF
TRBV10-2,TRBJ1-6,TRBD1,NA,TGCGCCAGCAGGGGGACAGGGGATAATTCACCCCTCCACTTT,CASRGTGDNSPLHF
TRBV5-1,TRBJ1-1,TRBD1,NA,TGCGCCAGCAGCCTGGGACAGGGGGCGTTCACTGAAGCTTTCTTT,CASSLGQGAFTEAFF
TRBV4-3,TRBJ1-2,NA,NA,TGCGCCAGCAGCCAAGAATGGGGGGGACTAAGCTTGGGCTACACCTTC,CASSQEWGGLSLGYTF
TRBV28,TRBJ2-2,TRBD2,NA,TGTGCCAGCAGCCATAGCGGGACTGGGGAGCTGTTTTTT,CASSHSGTGELFF
TRBV19,TRBJ1-2,TRBD1,NA,TGTGCCAGTTTAGCCCGACAGGGGTCGGGATATGGCTACACCTTC,CASLARQGSGYGYTF
TRBV18,TRBJ1-2,TRBD1,NA,TGTGCCAGCTCACCTGGACAGGGGGAGAACTATGGCTACACCTTC,CASSPGQGENYGYTF
TRBV6-6,TRBJ2-1,TRBD1,NA,TGTGCCAGCACCTACAGGGGATCGAATGAGCAGTTCTTC,CASTYRGSNEQFF
TRBV7-9,TRBJ2-5,NA,NA,TGTGCCAGCAGCTTTCCAGGGTCCGAGACCCAGTACTTC,CASSFPGSETQYF
TRBV11-2,TRBJ2-1,NA,NA,TGTGCCAGCAGCTTATCAGGGGGGTACAATGAGCAGTTCTTC,CASSLSGGYNEQFF
TRBV5-4,TRBJ1-1,TRBD1,once,TGTGCCAGCAGCAGGGACAGGGCGACTATGAACACTGAAGCTTTCTTT,CASSRDRATMNTEAFF
TRBV18,TRBJ1-2,TRBD1,NA,TGTGCCAGCTCACCGAGACAGGGGGAGATCTACACCTTC,CASSPRQGEIYTF
TRBV7-6,TRBJ1-4,TRBD1,NA,TGTGCCAGCAGCTTAGGGACAGGGGTGGGTAATGAAAAACTGTTTTTT,CASSLGTGVGNEKLFF
TRBV10-3,TRBJ2-7,TRBD1,NA,TGTGCCATCAGTGAGTATACACAGGGGGACGAGCAGTACTTC,CAISEYTQGDEQYF